A selection of T cell receptor beta chains follows, all from one sample in a study of OX40 agonist ivuxolimab in advanced cancers. The method was immunoSEQ multiplex PCR; TCRdb's version includes in-frame clones alone and lacks a portion of them. The repertoire has tens of thousands of clones, around 90% of them found once; the top ten carry more than 5.5%. The starting material was CD4+ or CD8+ T cells sorted from blood, obtained in a trial of the OX40 agonist ivuxolimab. The origin of the receptors is an adult with an advanced solid tumor such as melanoma, head and neck, liver or kidney cancer. Both conserved end residues are part of each CDR3. D genes are given only for firm matches.

D gene | J gene | CDR3 length | V gene | CDR3 protein | CDR3 DNA
TRBD1 | TRBJ1-1 | 11 | TRBV7-9 | CASKQGPEAFF | TGTGCCAGCAAACAGGGGCCTGAAGCTTTCTTT
TRBD1 | TRBJ2-7 | 14 | TRBV11-2 | CASSPDPLTGGRRF | TGTGCCAGCAGCCCCGACCCTTTAACAGGGGGTAGACGCTTC
- | TRBJ2-6 | 15 | TRBV7-3 | CASSSRAGGANVLTF | TGTGCCAGCAGCTCCAGGGCGGGAGGGGCCAACGTCCTGACTTTC
- | TRBJ1-5 | 15 | TRBV28 | CASNPRGPSWQPQHF | TGTGCCAGCAACCCCCGGGGCCCTAGCTGGCAGCCCCAGCATTTT
TRBD2 | TRBJ2-1 | 17 | TRBV5-5 | CASSLDMSGRRPDEQFF | TGTGCCAGCAGCTTGGATATGAGCGGGAGAAGACCAGATGAGCAGTTCTTC
- | TRBJ1-5 | 16 | TRBV18 | CASSPGRGDSNQPQHF | TGTGCCAGCTCACCAGGGAGGGGCGATAGCAATCAGCCCCAGCATTTT
- | TRBJ1-2 | 15 | TRBV5-1 | CASSLSPGQGYGYTF | TGCGCCAGCAGCTTAAGTCCTGGGCAGGGCTATGGCTACACCTTC
- | TRBJ2-5 | 13 | TRBV5-4 | CASSLAGRETQYF | TGTGCCAGCAGCTTGGCGGGCAGGGAGACCCAGTACTTC
- | TRBJ1-2 | 15 | TRBV6-5 | CASSYHQGTKGGYTF | TGTGCCAGCAGTTACCACCAGGGGACGAAGGGTGGCTACACCTTC
- | TRBJ1-2 | 14 | TRBV2 | CASSEGGGISGYTF | TGTGCCAGCAGTGAAGGCGGGGGCATTAGTGGCTACACCTTC
- | TRBJ1-4 | 14 | TRBV19 | CASSMAGLGEKLFF | TGTGCCAGTAGTATGGCAGGGTTGGGCGAAAAACTGTTTTTT
- | TRBJ2-2 | 14 | TRBV6-6 | CASSYEGSTGELFF | TGTGCCAGCAGTTACGAAGGATCCACCGGGGAGCTGTTTTTT
- | TRBJ2-2 | 14 | TRBV6-4 | CASSDGQNTGELFF | TGTGCCAGCAGTGACGGGCAAAACACCGGGGAGCTGTTTTTT
- | TRBJ2-3 | 13 | TRBV28 | CASISTSTDTQYF | TGTGCCAGCATTAGTACTAGCACAGATACGCAGTATTTT
- | TRBJ1-2 | 12 | TRBV28 | CASMSVQRGYTF | TGTGCCAGCATGTCTGTCCAGCGTGGCTACACCTTC
- | TRBJ1-4 | 18 | TRBV30 | CAWSVAGTPSATWGKLFF | TGTGCCTGGAGTGTAGCCGGGACACCATCCGCCACGTGGGGAAAACTGTTTTTT